These T cell receptor beta chains were read from a single sample in a study of TIL therapy for anti-PD-1-resistant metastatic lung cancer. TCRdb's table, derived via immunoSEQ multiplex PCR, lists solely in-frame clones and lacks some. The sample records 8,000 to 9,500 clones, 76% being singletons. The source was tumor tissue, collected at baseline. The source of these receptors is a person between 25 and 79 years old with non-small cell lung cancer. The CDR3 runs from the conserved cysteine through the conserved F or W. A D gene is named only where the DNA matches it firmly. Size values are once, few and many counts, or a class for expanded clones, and some rows have none.

v_gene: TRBV7-9; abundance: large; d_gene: TRBD1; j_gene: TRBJ2-7; CDR3nt: TGTGCCAGCAGCTACCGGACAGGGGGTCCCTACGAGCAGTACTTC; CDR3aa: CASSYRTGGPYEQYF
v_gene: TRBV7-2; abundance: -; d_gene: TRBD2; j_gene: TRBJ2-1; CDR3nt: TGTGCCAGCAGCTTAGGGCTAGCGGCTAATGAGCAGTTCTTC; CDR3aa: CASSLGLAANEQFF
v_gene: TRBV4-2; abundance: -; d_gene: TRBD1; j_gene: TRBJ1-6; CDR3nt: TGTGCCAGCAGCCAAGATCGACAGGGAGGGAACTTT; CDR3aa: CASSQDRQGGNF
v_gene: TRBV28; abundance: -; d_gene: TRBD1; j_gene: TRBJ1-2; CDR3nt: TGTGCCAGCAGTTTCCGGGACAGTTTATCCATCCATGGCTACACCTTC; CDR3aa: CASSFRDSLSIHGYTF
v_gene: TRBV15; abundance: -; d_gene: -; j_gene: TRBJ2-7; CDR3nt: TGTGCCACCAGCAGAGATACGGGCCCCCTCTACGAGCAGTACTTC; CDR3aa: CATSRDTGPLYEQYF
v_gene: TRBV6-4; abundance: -; d_gene: TRBD2; j_gene: TRBJ2-3; CDR3nt: TGTGCCAGCAGTCGACTAGCGGGAGAAGTAACAGATACGCAGTATTTT; CDR3aa: CASSRLAGEVTDTQYF
v_gene: TRBV5-6; abundance: medium-sized; d_gene: TRBD1; j_gene: TRBJ2-7; CDR3nt: TGTGCCAGCAGCTTGGGGACAGGGGGCGAGCAGTACTTC; CDR3aa: CASSLGTGGEQYF
v_gene: TRBV7-8; abundance: -; d_gene: -; j_gene: TRBJ1-5; CDR3nt: TGTGCCAGCAGCAGAGGGACAATGCATAGCAATCAGCCCCAGCATTTT; CDR3aa: CASSRGTMHSNQPQHF
v_gene: TRBV7-6; abundance: -; d_gene: -; j_gene: TRBJ2-1; CDR3nt: TGTGCCAGCAACCGATGGGGGGGCCTTTTAAATGAGCAGTTCTTC; CDR3aa: CASNRWGGLLNEQFF
v_gene: TRBV4-1; abundance: -; d_gene: TRBD2; j_gene: TRBJ2-7; CDR3nt: TGCGCCAGCAGCTACGGGACTAGCGGGTTTCGACGCTCCTACGAGCAGTACTTC; CDR3aa: CASSYGTSGFRRSYEQYF
v_gene: TRBV30; abundance: -; d_gene: -; j_gene: TRBJ1-1; CDR3nt: TGTGCCTGGAGCTCCTCAGGGAACACTGAAGCTTTCTTT; CDR3aa: CAWSSSGNTEAFF
v_gene: TRBV7-2; abundance: few; d_gene: TRBD2; j_gene: TRBJ2-2; CDR3nt: TGTGCCAGCAGCTTAGTTGGTAGCGGGGTTTCCGGGGAGCTGTTTTTT; CDR3aa: CASSLVGSGVSGELFF
v_gene: TRBV4-2; abundance: -; d_gene: -; j_gene: TRBJ2-1; CDR3nt: TGTGCCAGCACCGGGGGCCTGAATGAGCAGTTCTTC; CDR3aa: CASTGGLNEQFF
v_gene: TRBV7-9; abundance: few; d_gene: -; j_gene: TRBJ1-4; CDR3nt: TGTGCCAGCAGCTTATCAGGCAGGGGCTCTGGGAATGAAAAACTGTTTTTT; CDR3aa: CASSLSGRGSGNEKLFF
v_gene: TRBV11-2; abundance: -; d_gene: -; j_gene: TRBJ1-1; CDR3nt: TGTGCCAGCAGCTCCAGGGACACTGAATATATGAACACTGAAGCTTTCTTT; CDR3aa: CASSSRDTEYMNTEAFF
v_gene: TRBV18; abundance: -; d_gene: -; j_gene: TRBJ2-1; CDR3nt: TGTGCCAGCTCACCAACGTTAACAGGGATGGAGCAGTTCTTC; CDR3aa: CASSPTLTGMEQFF
v_gene: TRBV4-3; abundance: few; d_gene: TRBD1; j_gene: TRBJ2-6; CDR3nt: TGCGCCAGCAGCCGCGACAGGGGTTCCGGGGCCAACGTCCTGACTTTC; CDR3aa: CASSRDRGSGANVLTF
v_gene: TRBV6-9; abundance: -; d_gene: TRBD2; j_gene: TRBJ2-5; CDR3nt: TGTGCCAGCAGTTATCACAGCGGGAGGGTTGAGGAGCAGTACTTC; CDR3aa: CASSYHSGRVEEQYF
v_gene: TRBV28; abundance: -; d_gene: -; j_gene: TRBJ1-1; CDR3nt: TGTGCCAGCAGTCCCCAACAGGGAACTGAAGCTTTCTTT; CDR3aa: CASSPQQGTEAFF
v_gene: TRBV6-4; abundance: -; d_gene: TRBD2; j_gene: TRBJ2-3; CDR3nt: TGTGCCAGCAGCCCCGGACTAGCGGGGTCTAGCACAGATACGCAGTATTTT; CDR3aa: CASSPGLAGSSTDTQYF
v_gene: TRBV5-8; abundance: -; d_gene: TRBD2; j_gene: TRBJ2-1; CDR3nt: TGTGCCAGCAGCCGCTCCGGGACTAGCGGGAGTAACAATGAGCAGTTCTTC; CDR3aa: CASSRSGTSGSNNEQFF
v_gene: TRBV28; abundance: -; d_gene: TRBD1; j_gene: TRBJ1-6; CDR3nt: TGTGCCAGCAGTTTACAGCAGGGGGCTGGTCATAATTCACCCCTCCACTTT; CDR3aa: CASSLQQGAGHNSPLHF
v_gene: TRBV5-1; abundance: -; d_gene: -; j_gene: TRBJ2-3; CDR3nt: TGCGCCAGCAGCACGACATCATATAGCACAGATACGCAGTATTTT; CDR3aa: CASSTTSYSTDTQYF
v_gene: TRBV5-5; abundance: -; d_gene: -; j_gene: TRBJ2-1; CDR3nt: TGTGCCAGCAGCTTGGCCACGGAAGGGGTGTACAATGAGCAGTTCTTC; CDR3aa: CASSLATEGVYNEQFF
v_gene: TRBV28; abundance: -; d_gene: TRBD1; j_gene: TRBJ2-7; CDR3nt: TGTGCCAGCAGCCGCCCCGGGACAGCCTACGAGCAGTACTTC; CDR3aa: CASSRPGTAYEQYF
v_gene: TRBV4-3; abundance: once; d_gene: TRBD2; j_gene: TRBJ2-5; CDR3nt: TGCGCCAGCAGCCAAGATTTCGGGACTAGCGGGGCCCAAGAGACCCAGTACTTC; CDR3aa: CASSQDFGTSGAQETQYF
v_gene: TRBV5-1; abundance: -; d_gene: -; j_gene: TRBJ2-7; CDR3nt: TGCGCCAGCAGCTACCAACAGGGCTCGGGCGAGCAGTACTTC; CDR3aa: CASSYQQGSGEQYF
v_gene: TRBV11-3; abundance: once; d_gene: -; j_gene: TRBJ1-5; CDR3nt: TGTGCCAGCAGCTTATTGCCCAATCAGCCCCAGCATTTT; CDR3aa: CASSLLPNQPQHF
v_gene: TRBV28; abundance: -; d_gene: -; j_gene: TRBJ2-7; CDR3nt: TGTGCCAGCAGTTCTCGGGGCCCCTCCTACGAGCAGTACTTC; CDR3aa: CASSSRGPSYEQYF
v_gene: TRBV2; abundance: -; d_gene: -; j_gene: TRBJ2-5; CDR3nt: TGTGCCAGCAGTGTGCTAGCGAAGCTGAGAGAGACCCAGTACTTC; CDR3aa: CASSVLAKLRETQYF
v_gene: TRBV4-3; abundance: few; d_gene: -; j_gene: TRBJ1-2; CDR3nt: TGCGCCAGCAGCCAGTATGGGACAAAATATGGCTACACCTTC; CDR3aa: CASSQYGTKYGYTF
v_gene: TRBV28; abundance: -; d_gene: TRBD1; j_gene: TRBJ1-2; CDR3nt: TGTGCCAGCAGCCCAGGGGGCGACTATGGCTACACCTTC; CDR3aa: CASSPGGDYGYTF
v_gene: TRBV14; abundance: -; d_gene: -; j_gene: TRBJ2-7; CDR3nt: TGTGCCAGCAGACCGGAAGGGGGGATGGCCTACGAGCAGTACTTC; CDR3aa: CASRPEGGMAYEQYF
v_gene: TRBV5-1; abundance: -; d_gene: -; j_gene: TRBJ2-5; CDR3nt: TGCGCCAGCAGCTTGGGAGGAGGGGGCGGATATATATCTGAAGAGACCCAGTACTTC; CDR3aa: CASSLGGGGGYISEETQYF
v_gene: TRBV28; abundance: medium-sized; d_gene: TRBD2; j_gene: TRBJ2-7; CDR3nt: TGTGCCAGCAGCCGGACTAGCCCCGGAATCTACGAGCAGTACTTC; CDR3aa: CASSRTSPGIYEQYF
v_gene: TRBV18; abundance: -; d_gene: -; j_gene: TRBJ2-3; CDR3nt: TGTGCCAGCACTGGGACTCTAGGCACAGATACGCAGTATTTT; CDR3aa: CASTGTLGTDTQYF
v_gene: TRBV7-2; abundance: -; d_gene: TRBD2; j_gene: TRBJ2-3; CDR3nt: TGTGCCAGCAGCACGGGACTAGCGGGGCCCACAGATACGCAGTATTTT; CDR3aa: CASSTGLAGPTDTQYF
v_gene: TRBV14; abundance: -; d_gene: -; j_gene: TRBJ1-2; CDR3nt: TGTGCCAGCAGCCAGTTTCAGGGCCATGGCTACACCTTC; CDR3aa: CASSQFQGHGYTF
v_gene: TRBV6-5; abundance: -; d_gene: -; j_gene: TRBJ2-7; CDR3nt: TGTGCCAGCAGTTACGGGGCAGAGTACGAGCAGTACTTC; CDR3aa: CASSYGAEYEQYF
v_gene: TRBV27; abundance: -; d_gene: -; j_gene: TRBJ2-3; CDR3nt: TGTGCCAGCCTCACGGGAGATACGCAGTATTTT; CDR3aa: CASLTGDTQYF
v_gene: TRBV7-2; abundance: -; d_gene: TRBD2; j_gene: TRBJ2-3; CDR3nt: TGTGCCAGCAGCCGAAGACTAGCGGGAGAGTTAGATACGCAGTATTTT; CDR3aa: CASSRRLAGELDTQYF
v_gene: TRBV28; abundance: -; d_gene: -; j_gene: TRBJ1-4; CDR3nt: TGTGCCAGCAGTTTTCTAGGCGATGGAGAAAAACTGTTTTTT; CDR3aa: CASSFLGDGEKLFF
v_gene: TRBV6-4; abundance: -; d_gene: TRBD2; j_gene: TRBJ2-3; CDR3nt: TGTGCCAGCAGTGTGACAGCGGGAGGTAGCACAGATACGCAGTATTTT; CDR3aa: CASSVTAGGSTDTQYF
v_gene: TRBV27; abundance: -; d_gene: -; j_gene: TRBJ2-1; CDR3nt: TGTGCCAGCAGTATCCCTCCAACCGGGACCCACAATGAGCAGTTCTTC; CDR3aa: CASSIPPTGTHNEQFF
v_gene: TRBV28; abundance: -; d_gene: TRBD1; j_gene: TRBJ1-2; CDR3nt: TGTGCCACGCAGGGGACAGCTAACTATGGCTACACCTTC; CDR3aa: CATQGTANYGYTF
v_gene: TRBV7-9; abundance: few; d_gene: -; j_gene: TRBJ2-1; CDR3nt: TGTGCCAGCAGCTTATACAAGAGCTCCTACAATGAGCAGTTCTTC; CDR3aa: CASSLYKSSYNEQFF
v_gene: TRBV13; abundance: -; d_gene: -; j_gene: TRBJ1-4; CDR3nt: TGTGCCAGCAGCTTCCCAAGGAGTGCAACTAATGAAAAACTGTTTTTT; CDR3aa: CASSFPRSATNEKLFF
v_gene: TRBV6-1; abundance: -; d_gene: TRBD1; j_gene: TRBJ1-1; CDR3nt: TGTGCCAGCAGTGAAGCGGGACAGGGGAAGGCTGAAGCTTTCTTT; CDR3aa: CASSEAGQGKAEAFF
v_gene: TRBV7-2; abundance: -; d_gene: -; j_gene: TRBJ2-7; CDR3nt: TGTGCCAGCAGCTTAGCGCTCTCCGCAGTCTCCTACGAGCAGTACTTC; CDR3aa: CASSLALSAVSYEQYF
v_gene: TRBV29-1; abundance: -; d_gene: -; j_gene: TRBJ1-2; CDR3nt: TGCAGCGTTGAGTCGGGGGGCCTAGGCTACACCTTC; CDR3aa: CSVESGGLGYTF
v_gene: TRBV7-9; abundance: -; d_gene: -; j_gene: TRBJ2-6; CDR3nt: TGTGCCAGCAGCTACGCCAGGGGTTCCGGGGCCAACGTCCTGACTTTC; CDR3aa: CASSYARGSGANVLTF
v_gene: TRBV5-1; abundance: -; d_gene: TRBD2; j_gene: TRBJ2-3; CDR3nt: TGCGCCAGCAGCCCCGGGGTAGCGGGACTGTCGGATACGCAGTATTTT; CDR3aa: CASSPGVAGLSDTQYF
v_gene: TRBV2; abundance: few; d_gene: TRBD1; j_gene: TRBJ1-1; CDR3nt: TGTGCCAGCAGTTCGACAGGGGGTTCCACTGAAGCTTTCTTT; CDR3aa: CASSSTGGSTEAFF
v_gene: TRBV29-1; abundance: -; d_gene: -; j_gene: TRBJ2-1; CDR3nt: TGCAGCGTTGAACCCATAGATGGAGGGGCCAATGAGCAGTTCTTC; CDR3aa: CSVEPIDGGANEQFF
v_gene: TRBV5-5; abundance: -; d_gene: -; j_gene: TRBJ1-1; CDR3nt: TGTGCCAGCAGCTTGGATCAAGAAATTCTAGTCCCTGAAGCTTTCTTT; CDR3aa: CASSLDQEILVPEAFF
v_gene: TRBV15; abundance: -; d_gene: -; j_gene: TRBJ2-5; CDR3nt: TGTGCCACCAGCAGAGAGACAACCTCGGGGCGGCAAGAGACCCAGTACTTC; CDR3aa: CATSRETTSGRQETQYF
v_gene: TRBV5-1; abundance: -; d_gene: TRBD2; j_gene: TRBJ2-7; CDR3nt: TGCGCCAGCAGCCCCGAGCTAGCGGGAGGGCCCCACGAGCAGTACTTC; CDR3aa: CASSPELAGGPHEQYF
v_gene: TRBV6-5; abundance: -; d_gene: TRBD2; j_gene: TRBJ2-2; CDR3nt: TGTGCCAGCAGTAGACTAGCGGGAGAAGCCGGGGAGCTGTTTTTT; CDR3aa: CASSRLAGEAGELFF